The 22 T cell receptor beta chains listed next were all sequenced from one sample in a study of post-analysis software for immune sequencing data. TCR beta libraries were prepared from cDNA with unique molecular identifiers. TCRdb independently ran MiXCR on the PCR reads; one entry per CDR3 protein. The table records about 200,000 distinct CDR3 sequences, roughly 28% of them present only once. Study-wide points: Controls had lower frequencies than patients of 4 or 5 TRBV segments, which included TRBV5-6, TRBV5-1 and TRBV20-1.

The antigens for these receptors are not known. The source material was blood. The receptors were sampled from a girl aged 2-17 years with multiple sclerosis.

This chain links TRBV30 with TRBJ2-3, with TRBD2 identical over 8 bases. The CDR3 sequence is 14 residues long. After removal of 5 bases from V and 8 bases from J, the junction contained 12 bases not matched to a gene. CDR1 is GTSNPN and CDR2 is SVGIG in the germline V gene (reference sequence). The CDR3: CAWEQGGGRRTQYF. CDR3 DNA: TGTGCCTGGGAGCAGGGCGGGGGGAGGCGTACGCAGTATTTT.

Comment on this clonotype: This could be a read error, since a much larger clone is one nucleotide away. This chain uses TRBV7-2 with TRBJ1-6, with D perhaps matching TRBD1 (6 bases). Germline V gives CDR1 SGHTA, CDR2 FQGNSA. The CDR3 spans 17 residues. The DNA of the CDR3 is TGTGCCAGCAGCCCCTCAGGGGCGTCCATCTATAAGTCACCCCTCCACTTT. Translating gives CASSPSGASIYKSPLHF.

This clonotype occurred many times. The chain carries TRBV12-3 or TRBV12-4 and TRBJ2-1; 9 positions match TRBD2. CDR3 length: 14 amino acids. The V segment lost 6 bases and the J segment 4 bases; nucleotides outside the gene matches: 4. The CDR3 here is CASSRLAAYNEQFF. In nucleotides, the CDR3 is TGTGCCAGCAGCAGACTAGCGGCGTACAATGAGCAGTTCTTC.

Comment on this clonotype: With a much larger clone just one base away, this may be a read error. The rearrangement links TRBV20-1 to TRBJ2-1; 9 bases match TRBD2. This CDR3 region has 17 residues. The germline gives CDR1 DFQATT, CDR2 SNEGSKA (reference sequence). The CDR3 loop reads CSTRRERGVSSYNEQFF. In nucleotides, the CDR3 is TGCAGTACTAGACGAGAGCGGGGGGTGAGCTCCTACAATGAGCAGTTCTTC.

The sample holds a few counts of this clonotype. This rearrangement joins TRBV12-3 or TRBV12-4 to TRBJ2-7; 11 nucleotides line up with TRBD2. The DNA end lines up better with TRBJ2-5; the J call may be wrong. The CDR3 is 17 amino acids. The CDR3 DNA reads as TGTGCCAGCAGTTTCGGGACTAGCGGAGGAGAGGAAGAGACCCAGTACTTC. Translation: CASSFGTSGGEEETQYF.

This chain connects TRBV29-1 to TRBJ2-7; no reliable D call. Germline CDR1 and CDR2: SQVTM and ANQGSEA. With 6 bases removed from V and 4 bases from J, the gap between germline ends came to 13 bases. The length of the CDR3 is 12 residues. CDR3 nucleotides: TGCAGCGTCACCCCCTCGGGTTACGAGCAGTACTTC. Its translation is CSVTPSGYEQYF.

Worth noting for this clonotype: One base away lies a much larger clone, so this may be a sequencing read error. The chain couples TRBV12-3 or TRBV12-4 to TRBJ2-4, with D maybe TRBD2 (6 bases). V was cut by 8 bases and J by 5 bases, with 16 bases left in between. The CDR3 extends over 14 amino acids. CDR3 in amino acids: CASGRTGGENIQYF. In nucleotides, the CDR3 is TGTGCCAGCGGCCGGACTGGCGGGGAAAACATTCAGTACTTC.

This clonotype was seen a handful of times. The rearrangement uses TRBV12-3 or TRBV12-4 and TRBJ1-1; 10 nucleotides match TRBD1. Trimming at V came to 6 bases and at J to 4 bases, leaving 5 bases not matched to a gene. This CDR3 comprises 14 residues. CDR3 in amino acids: CASRDRTGGTEAFF. CDR3 sequence (DNA): TGTGCCAGCAGAGACCGGACAGGGGGCACTGAAGCTTTCTTT.

The V gene is TRBV9, the J gene TRBJ2-7; D may correspond to TRBD1 or TRBD2 (5 bases each). The V gene's germline CDR1 is SGDLS and CDR2 YYNGEE. This CDR3 contains 16 residues. The V and J ends lost 0 bases and 7 bases respectively, with 20 bases between them. For the CDR3, the DNA is TGTGCCAGCAGCGTAGCTTCGCCCGGGGTGGACAATGAGCAGTACTTC. Its protein is CASSVASPGVDNEQYF. The full variable domain, its missing parts supplied by reference TRBV9 and TRBJ2-7, is DSGVTQTPKHLITATGQRVTLRCSPRSGDLSVYWYQQSLDQGLQFLIQYYNGEERAKGNILERFSAQQFPDLHSELNLSSLELGDSALYFCASSVASPGVDNEQYFGPGTRLTVT.

This clonotype was picked up a small number of times. CDR3 sequence reads: CASSFQTTKLFF. Here the CDR3 DNA reads TGTGCCAGCAGTTTTCAGACAACCAAACTGTTTTTT. The rearrangement joins TRBV28 to TRBJ1-4, with D hard to call. In germline, CDR1 is MDHEN, CDR2 SYDVKM. V lost 3 bases and J 11 bases, leaving 10 bases between the germline ends. The CDR3 sequence is 12 residues long.

This chain links TRBV5-1 with TRBJ1-6; tentative D call: TRBD1 (5 bases). The CDR3 totals 16 residues. V was shortened by 4 bases and J by 9 bases, with 20 bases between the two germline ends. Germline CDR1 SGHRS, CDR2 YFSETQ. The CDR3: CASSAGTLRDGSPLHF. The CDR3 DNA sequence: TGCGCCAGCAGCGCAGGGACCCTGCGGGACGGTTCACCCCTCCACTTT. Full variable domain (outside the CDR3, taken from reference TRBV5-1 and TRBJ1-6): KAGVTQTPRYLIKTRGQQVTLSCSPISGHRSVSWYQQTPGQGLQFLFEYFSETQRNKGNFPGRFSGRQFSNSRSEMNVSTLELGDSALYLCASSAGTLRDGSPLHFGNGTRLTVT.

The chain is built from TRBV28 and TRBJ2-7, with D perhaps matching TRBD1 (5 bases). Germline CDR1 MDHEN, CDR2 SYDVKM. The V gene lost 2 bases and the J gene lost 7 bases, with 12 bases spanning the gap. This CDR3 contains 13 residues. The CDR3 loop reads CASSLEGAGEQYF. CDR3 DNA sequence: TGTGCCAGCAGTTTAGAAGGGGCAGGGGAGCAGTACTTC.

This clonotype showed up many times. The gene calls are TRBV6-2 or TRBV6-3 and TRBJ2-7; perhaps TRBD2 as D (5 bases). The CDR3 totals 16 residues. V lost 3 bases to trimming and J lost 0 bases, with 15 bases between them. The germline V gene has CDR1 MNHEY and CDR2 SVGEGT. The CDR3 DNA reads TGTGCCAGCAGTTATAAGCGGACTCACAGCTCCTACGAGCAGTACTTC. Its translation is CASSYKRTHSSYEQYF.

This clonotype was seen only a few times. The V gene is TRBV7-9, the J gene TRBJ2-2; D possibly uses TRBD1 or TRBD2 (5 bases each). The V gene's germline CDR1 is SEHNR and CDR2 FQNEAQ (reference sequence). V was trimmed by 7 bases and J by 7 bases, leaving 16 bases between them. The CDR3 has 14 residues. The CDR3 coding sequence is TGTGCCAGCACCGACGGAGTGGGGGTCGGGGAGCTGTTTTTT. It encodes CASTDGVGVGELFF.

The rearrangement links TRBV27 to TRBJ2-3, with D possibly being TRBD1 (7 bases). V was shortened by 5 bases and J by 4 bases, with 19 bases between the two germline ends. From germline, CDR1 is MNHEY and CDR2 SMNVEV (reference sequence). The CDR3 is made up of 16 amino acids. CDR3 residues: CASSKHQGGRADTQYF. The CDR3 region has the DNA TGTGCCAGCAGTAAACATCAGGGGGGAAGGGCAGATACGCAGTATTTT.

The sample holds many counts of this clonotype. The chain joins TRBV7-2 to TRBJ1-5; 10 bases line up with TRBD1. J lost 3 bases, V lost 3 bases, and 2 bases had no gene match. Germline V lookup: CDR1 SGHTA, CDR2 FQGNSA. This CDR3 spans 15 amino acids. CDR3 DNA: TGTGCCAGCAGCTTTGGGACAGGGGTCAATCAGCCCCAGCATTTT. This translates into CASSFGTGVNQPQHF.

The chain uses TRBV20-1 and TRBJ2-5, with D perhaps given as TRBD1 or TRBD2 (5 bases each). Trimming removed 3 bases from V and 11 bases from J, with 28 bases in between. CDR1 is DFQATT and CDR2 is SNEGSKA in the germline V gene (reference sequence). The CDR3 consists of 16 residues. The CDR3 loop is CSARGTGTGPYNEQYF. In DNA, the CDR3 is TGCAGTGCTAGGGGTACCGGGACGGGGCCCTACAATGAGCAGTACTTC.

This clonotype was counted a few times. The chain links TRBV29-1 to TRBJ2-5; possibly TRBD1 for D (6 bases). Germline CDR1 is SQVTM and CDR2 is ANQGSEA. CDR3 length: 12 residues. V lost 8 bases and J 1 base, leaving 11 bases between the germline ends. The CDR3 loop reads CSCGQFQETQYF. In nucleotides, the CDR3 is TGCAGCTGTGGACAGTTCCAAGAGACCCAGTACTTC.

This clonotype occurred a few times. The chain is built from TRBV5-5 and TRBJ1-6; D is unresolved. The germline CDR1 and CDR2 sequences are SGHKS and YYEKEE (reference sequence). Trimming removed 0 bases at V and 1 base at J, with 14 bases between. The CDR3 extends over 18 amino acids. The CDR3 reads CASSLDPRFRSYNSPLHF. CDR3 nucleotide sequence: TGTGCCAGCAGCTTGGACCCCAGGTTCAGGTCCTATAATTCACCCCTCCACTTT. The variable domain in full, completed from reference TRBV5-5 and TRBJ1-6, reads DAGVTQSPTHLIKTRGQQVTLRCSPISGHKSVSWYQQVLGQGPQFIFQYYEKEERGRGNFPDRFSARQFPNYSSELNVNALLLGDSALYLCASSLDPRFRSYNSPLHFGNGTRLTVT.

V usage is TRBV6-1 and J usage is TRBJ1-2; D is possibly TRBD1 (6 bases). CDR1 and CDR2 (germline): MNHNS, SASEGT. V lost 4 bases, J lost 4 bases, and 13 bases lay in between. The CDR3 extends over 14 amino acids. The CDR3 reads CASSGGWGPYGYTF. DNA of the CDR3: TGTGCCAGCAGTGGAGGATGGGGGCCCTATGGCTACACCTTC.

This clonotype was recorded only once. V is TRBV18 and J is TRBJ1-2; 7 bases fit TRBD1. J gave up 5 bases and V 8 bases, and 14 bases lay outside the gene matches. Germline CDR1 and CDR2: KGHSH and LQKENI. The CDR3 spans 15 residues. CDR3 in amino acids: CASTHSTGVGYGYTF. CDR3 coding DNA: TGTGCCAGCACCCACTCCACAGGGGTCGGGTATGGCTACACCTTC. Full variable domain (outside the CDR3, taken from reference TRBV18 and TRBJ1-2): NAGVMQNPRHLVRRRGQEARLRCSPMKGHSHVYWYRQLPEEGLKFMVYLQKENIIDESGMPKERFSAEFPKEGPSILRIQQVVRGDSAAYFCASTHSTGVGYGYTFGSGTRLTVV.

The V gene is TRBV7-3, the J gene TRBJ1-1; 7 positions agree with TRBD1. The V and J ends lost 5 bases and 1 base, in that order; junction bases with no gene match: 1. The germline gives CDR1 SGHTA, CDR2 FQGTGA. The CDR3 has 13 amino acids. This chain's CDR3 is CASSRDRNTEAFF. In DNA, the CDR3 is TGTGCCAGCAGCCGGGACAGGAACACTGAAGCTTTCTTT.